What follows are 8 T cell receptor beta chains derived from one specimen sequenced in a study of T-cell memory formation after mild COVID-19. A single record per CDR3 protein comes from TCRdb applying MiXCR to the 5' RACE reads. Here the sample spans about 290,000 distinct CDR3 sequences, less than 20% being singletons. The sequenced sample consisted of PBMCs or a T cell subset sorted from them (not recorded which). Every receptor here comes from a man aged 18 to 29 who had mild COVID-19 (a few samples of this study predate the infection). Cell type and time point are not known.

J is TRBJ1-2 and V is TRBV18; 9 bases agree with TRBD1. From germline, CDR1 is KGHSH and CDR2 LQKENI. The CDR3 is made up of 16 amino acids. The V segment lost 3 bases and the J segment 8 bases; nucleotides outside the gene matches: 13. CDR3 sequence: CASSPQGQGGNEGYTF. As DNA, the CDR3 is TGTGCCAGCTCACCCCAGGGACAGGGCGGAAATGAGGGCTACACCTTC.

This clonotype has a count of ten or more. The J gene is TRBJ2-6, the V gene TRBV19; D is unresolved. The CDR3 has 12 residues. V lost 6 bases, J lost 0 bases, and 0 bases lay in between. CDR1 is LNHDA and CDR2 is SQIVND in the germline V gene (reference sequence). The CDR3 protein is CASSSGANVLTF. The CDR3 region has the DNA TGTGCCAGTAGCTCTGGGGCCAACGTCCTGACTTTC.

This clonotype turned up a few times. This chain joins TRBV12-5 and TRBJ2-1; 8 positions agree with TRBD2. The CDR3 contains 14 residues. The germline V gene has CDR1 LGHNT and CDR2 FRNRAP. Germline trimming cut 7 bases from V and 8 bases from J; bases unmatched to any gene: 10. The CDR3 is CASDPGRVGDEQFF. In DNA form, the CDR3 reads TGTGCTAGTGACCCCGGGAGGGTAGGTGATGAGCAGTTCTTC. Complete variable domain (other parts from reference TRBV12-5 and TRBJ2-1): DARVTQTPRHKVTEMGQEVTMRCQPILGHNTVFWYRQTMMQGLELLAYFRNRAPLDDSGMPKDRFSAEMPDATLATLKIQPSEPRDSAVYFCASDPGRVGDEQFFGPGTRLTVL.

By proportion, this clonotype is medium-sized. V is TRBV28 and J is TRBJ1-3; a possible D gene is TRBD1 (5 bases). The CDR3 is made up of 17 amino acids. Germline CDR1 and CDR2: MDHEN and SYDVKM. V lost 5 bases to trimming and J lost 2 bases, with 19 bases between them. The CDR3 sequence: CASSPRFYQGAGNTIYF. Here the CDR3 DNA reads TGTGCCAGCAGTCCCCGCTTCTATCAAGGGGCTGGAAACACCATATATTTT.

This clonotype has just a few counts. This chain uses TRBV6-1 with TRBJ2-5, with TRBD2 matching over 8 bases. Trimming removed 6 bases from V and 9 bases from J; junction bases left unmatched: 12. CDR1 and CDR2 from the germline V gene are MNHNS and SASEGT. CDR3 length: 14 residues. CDR3 residues: CASSETGGGGSQYF. The CDR3 nucleotides read TGTGCCAGCAGCGAAACCGGGGGGGGCGGGTCCCAGTACTTC.

The chain links TRBV5-1 to TRBJ2-5; perhaps TRBD2 as D (6 bases). CDR3 length equals 15 residues. Germline CDR1 SGHRS, CDR2 YFSETQ. V lost 4 bases, J lost 4 bases, and 17 bases lay in between. The CDR3 DNA follows: TGCGCCAGCAGCCTCGGATGGGGGGTAGGAGAGACCCAGTACTTC. Its protein is CASSLGWGVGETQYF.

This clonotype was observed a handful of times. The chain is built from TRBV4-3 and TRBJ1-5, with D possibly TRBD1 on 5 matching bases. The CDR3 covers 15 residues. The germline V and J ends were trimmed by 0 bases and 9 bases, with 15 bases remaining between them. In germline, CDR1 is LGHNA, CDR2 YSLEER. CDR3 sequence: CASSQDLGAVRPQHF. CDR3 DNA: TGCGCCAGCAGCCAAGATCTCGGGGCAGTTCGGCCCCAGCATTTT.

The rearrangement links TRBV12-3 or TRBV12-4 to TRBJ2-2, with D uncertain. V dropped 1 base and J dropped 3 bases, with 6 bases sitting between them. The CDR3 is 14 amino acids. The CDR3 nucleotides are TGTGCCAGCAGTTTAGTGGTTCACACCGGGGAGCTGTTTTTT. It codes for CASSLVVHTGELFF.